Sequencing of this TCR beta chain was carried out in a study of control samples from healthy donors and cancer patients. Libraries were prepared by immunoSEQ multiplex PCR; TCRdb keeps only in-frame clonotypes and omits some of them. This sample has some 100,000 clones; more than 75% occur once, and the top ten carry under 20%. Sequenced: blood. This receptor was identified in a woman between 50 and 59 years old in good health.

CDR3 residues: CASSLSSGMREDEQFF. The CDR3 coding sequence is TGTGCCAGCAGCTTGTCCAGCGGGATGAGGGAGGATGAGCAGTTCTTC. V gene TRBV11-3 combines with J gene TRBJ2-1, with TRBD2 matching over 7 bases. The V segment lost 3 bases and the J segment 8 bases; nucleotides outside the gene matches: 13. Germline values: CDR1 SGHNT, CDR2 YENEEA. CDR3 length: 16 residues.